The 4 T cell receptor beta chains given below trace back to one sample, sequenced in a study of cytomegalovirus exposure and HLA in healthy donors. PCR involved 60 Vbeta and 13 Jbeta primers. The protocol was immunoSEQ multiplex PCR, while the TCRdb copy is restricted to in-frame clones and leaves out a portion. The sample includes under 45,000 clones. The sequenced sample was PBMCs. The origin of the receptors is a male donor in good health and CMV-seronegative.

This chain joins TRBV29-1 and TRBJ2-7; D unresolved. CDR3 length: 12 amino acids. The germline V and J ends were trimmed by 4 bases and 2 bases, with 9 bases remaining between them. CDR1 and CDR2 from the germline V gene are SQVTM and ANQGSEA. CDR3 protein: CSVGQNAYEQYF. Written as DNA, the CDR3 is TGCAGCGTTGGACAAAACGCCTACGAGCAGTACTTC.

This chain links TRBV28 with TRBJ2-7; D gene unclear. The CDR3 length is 13 residues. V shed 10 bases and J shed 3 bases, with 16 bases lying between them. Looked up from germline, CDR1 is MDHEN and CDR2 is SYDVKM. The CDR3 DNA reads TGTGCCACCACCGAAACGGTTCTCTACGAGCAGTACTTC. This codes for CATTETVLYEQYF.

The chain has TRBV9 and TRBJ2-7; no definite D call. The CDR3 covers 13 residues. Germline CDR1 reads SGDLS; CDR2 reads YYNGEE. The V gene lost 0 bases and the J gene lost 0 bases, with 4 bases spanning the gap. This CDR3 reads CASSVAHSYEQYF. The CDR3 DNA is TGTGCCAGCAGCGTAGCACACTCCTACGAGCAGTACTTC.

Of note for this clone: At one end, the junction sequence differs from germline, possibly due to a read error. The J gene is TRBJ1-5, the V gene TRBV28, with 10 bases fitting TRBD1. Germline CDR1 and CDR2: MDHEN and SYDVKM. The CDR3 covers 17 residues. The chain's CDR3 is CVSSDRGLRVSNQPQHF. The CDR3 DNA follows: TGTGTCAGCAGCGACAGGGGGCTTAGGGTTAGCAATCAGCCCCAGCATTTT.